The rows below give T cell receptor beta chains drawn from one sample of a study of blood T cell repertoires in COVID-19. Clones were read by immunoSEQ multiplex PCR, and TCRdb kept only the in-frame ones, dropping some. The sample lists 200,000 or so clones, approximately 79% occurring once. The sequencing input was peripheral blood. Receptors originate from a man aged 55 to 70 with active or convalescent COVID-19. The conserved cysteine and the conserved F or W are not part of the CDR3 here. Fields, in order: D gene, clone size, J gene, V gene, CDR3 length, CDR3 protein. The D gene is left open where the match is weak. Size is stated for part of the rows, as once, few or many counts, or as a class when the clone is expanded.

>TRBD2|-|TRBJ2-1|TRBV3-1/TRBV3-2|14
ASSPVLAGGDNEQF
>-|few|TRBJ1-5|TRBV6-6|9
ASSYEGAQH
>TRBD2|few|TRBJ2-7|TRBV18|12
ASSPPLAGNEQY
>-|-|TRBJ1-4|TRBV28|12
ASSLAGVYEKLF
>-|-|TRBJ2-1|TRBV9|11
ASSVRRVDEQF
>TRBD2|-|TRBJ2-1|TRBV6-6|11
ASRLAGNNEQF
>-|-|TRBJ1-6|TRBV30|11
AWSVRQYSPLH
>TRBD1|-|TRBJ1-1|TRBV7-9|14
ASSSRQGAEGTEAF
>TRBD2|-|TRBJ2-7|TRBV5-1|13
ASSLGIAGVYEQY
>-|-|TRBJ2-5|TRBV7-9|12
ASSAGQLQETQY
>TRBD1|-|TRBJ1-4|TRBV7-7|13
ANRRHPGQEEKLF
>-|-|TRBJ1-1|TRBV5-1|13
ASSLRLTANTEAF
>TRBD1|-|TRBJ2-5|TRBV30|13
AWNPGQGAGETQY
>TRBD2|few|TRBJ2-7|TRBV28|15
ASSLTLAGGSSYEQY
>-|once|TRBJ2-2|TRBV18|13
ASSPLDKNTGELF
>-|-|TRBJ1-1|TRBV7-8|12
ASSGGRSNTEAF
>-|-|TRBJ2-7|TRBV7-8|10
ASSPGSYEQY
>TRBD2|few|TRBJ2-7|TRBV5-6|11
ASTTSGSYEQY
>TRBD1|-|TRBJ1-1|TRBV27|12
ASKTGGLNTEAF
>-|few|TRBJ1-5|TRBV5-1|12
ALNQDRRGVPQH
>-|-|TRBJ2-7|TRBV6-5|11
ASKRVGWYEQY
>TRBD1|few|TRBJ1-5|TRBV19|11
ASSKTGLQPQH
>TRBD2|-|TRBJ2-1|TRBV6-5|14
ASSYRGGLAENEQF
>TRBD1|-|TRBJ1-6|TRBV2|13
ASSPRGTGNSPLH
>-|-|TRBJ2-3|TRBV4-3|14
ASSPRGASSTDTQY
>-|few|TRBJ2-7|TRBV2|11
ASGLTGPYEQY
>-|-|TRBJ2-1|TRBV5-1|12
ASTAGPGYNEQF
>TRBD2|-|TRBJ2-1|TRBV9|14
ASSVTGTSGHNEQF
>-|-|TRBJ2-3|TRBV18|12
ASSPPVRTDTQY
>TRBD2|-|TRBJ2-3|TRBV5-5|14
ASSLGAGTSTDTQY
>TRBD1|-|TRBJ2-5|TRBV6-2/TRBV6-3|13
ASSTARTGQETQY
>-|-|TRBJ1-1|TRBV7-9|10
ASSLGELVAF
>-|few|TRBJ1-1|TRBV28|12
ASSPSGGWPEAF
>TRBD1|once|TRBJ2-5|TRBV3-1/TRBV3-2|14
ASSRAGTGLGETQY
>TRBD1|-|TRBJ2-5|TRBV7-2|13
ASSSDRGRGETQY
>-|once|TRBJ2-5|TRBV18|16
ASSPPFLSGAFQETQY
>-|-|TRBJ1-1|TRBV7-2|11
ASSSLVNTEAF
>-|few|TRBJ2-3|TRBV27|12
ASSPTGLEDTQY
>-|-|TRBJ2-4|TRBV7-9|13
ASSLPDLAKNIQY
>-|-|TRBJ2-5|TRBV2|14
ASSEALEGLGETQY
>TRBD1|-|TRBJ1-5|TRBV19|11
ASKTGYGQPQH
>-|-|TRBJ2-7|TRBV5-6|13
ASSLRNRVTYEQY
>-|few|TRBJ1-1|TRBV29-1|11
SVEGGGRTEAF
>-|-|TRBJ1-2|TRBV11-2|9
ASSSLYGYT
>-|-|TRBJ2-1|TRBV27|12
ASSLGGIHNEQF
>TRBD1|-|TRBJ1-2|TRBV27|13
ASSFRAGGNYGYT
>-|-|TRBJ1-5|TRBV4-2|15
ASSPFLSGEANQPQH
>-|-|TRBJ2-2|TRBV19|13
ASTPTVGNTGELF
>-|-|TRBJ2-1|TRBV7-9|13
ASSLLRGAHNEQF
>TRBD1|-|TRBJ1-1|TRBV6-5|13
ASSYGFTGATEAF
>-|-|TRBJ2-7|TRBV15|12
ATSRGGDSYEQY
>-|-|TRBJ2-1|TRBV15|12
ATSRTGAVSEQF
>TRBD1|-|TRBJ2-7|TRBV5-4|12
ASSPRTGVREQY